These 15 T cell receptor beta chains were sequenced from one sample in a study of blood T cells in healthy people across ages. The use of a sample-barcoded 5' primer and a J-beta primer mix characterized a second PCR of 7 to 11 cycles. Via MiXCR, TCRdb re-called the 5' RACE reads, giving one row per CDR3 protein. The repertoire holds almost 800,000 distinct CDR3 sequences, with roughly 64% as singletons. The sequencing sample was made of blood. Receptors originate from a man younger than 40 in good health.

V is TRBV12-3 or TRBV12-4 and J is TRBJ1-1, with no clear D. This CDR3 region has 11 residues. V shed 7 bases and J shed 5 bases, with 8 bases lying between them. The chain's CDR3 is CASTLRTEAFF. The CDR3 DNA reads TGTGCCAGCACCCTAAGGACTGAAGCTTTCTTT.

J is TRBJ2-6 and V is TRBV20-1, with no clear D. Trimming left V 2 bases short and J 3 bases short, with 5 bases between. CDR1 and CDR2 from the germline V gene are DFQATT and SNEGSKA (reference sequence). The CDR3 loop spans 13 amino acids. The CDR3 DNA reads TGCAGTGCTAGACCGGATGGGGCCAACGTCCTGACTTTC. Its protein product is CSARPDGANVLTF.

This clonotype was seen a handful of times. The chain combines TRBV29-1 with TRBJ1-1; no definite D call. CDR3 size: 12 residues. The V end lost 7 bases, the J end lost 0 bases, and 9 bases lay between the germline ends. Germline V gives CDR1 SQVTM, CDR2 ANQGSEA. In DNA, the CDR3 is TGCAGCGCCGGACCCATGAACACTGAAGCTTTCTTT. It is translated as CSAGPMNTEAFF.

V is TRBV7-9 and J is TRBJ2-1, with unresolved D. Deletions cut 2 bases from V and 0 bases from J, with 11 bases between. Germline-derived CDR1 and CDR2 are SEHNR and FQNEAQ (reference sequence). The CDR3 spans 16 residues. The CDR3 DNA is TGTGCCAGCAGCTTATTAGCAAGAAGCTCCTACAATGAGCAGTTCTTC. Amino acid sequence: CASSLLARSSYNEQFF. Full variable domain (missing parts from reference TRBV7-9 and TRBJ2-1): DTGVSQNPRHKITKRGQNVTFRCDPISEHNRLYWYRQTLGQGPEFLTYFQNEAQLEKSRLLSDRFSAERPKGSFSTLEIQRTEQGDSAMYLCASSLLARSSYNEQFFGPGTRLTVL.

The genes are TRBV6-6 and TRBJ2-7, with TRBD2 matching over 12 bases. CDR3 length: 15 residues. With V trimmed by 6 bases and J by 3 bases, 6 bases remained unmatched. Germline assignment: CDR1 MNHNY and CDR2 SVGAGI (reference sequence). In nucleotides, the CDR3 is TGTGCCAGCAGACCCCGGACTAGCGGGATCTACGAGCAGTACTTC. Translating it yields CASRPRTSGIYEQYF.

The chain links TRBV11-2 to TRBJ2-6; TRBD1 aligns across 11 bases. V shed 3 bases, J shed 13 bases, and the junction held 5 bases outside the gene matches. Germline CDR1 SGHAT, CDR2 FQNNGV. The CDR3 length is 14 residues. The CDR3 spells CASSFGTGGKVLTF. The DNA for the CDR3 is TGTGCCAGCAGCTTCGGGACAGGGGGAAAAGTCCTGACTTTC.

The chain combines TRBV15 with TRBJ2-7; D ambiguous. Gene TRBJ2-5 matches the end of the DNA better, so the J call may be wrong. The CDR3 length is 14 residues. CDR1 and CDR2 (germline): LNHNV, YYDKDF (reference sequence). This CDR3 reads CATSSGPRQETQYF. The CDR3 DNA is TGTGCCACCAGCAGTGGCCCGCGCCAGGAGACCCAGTACTTC.

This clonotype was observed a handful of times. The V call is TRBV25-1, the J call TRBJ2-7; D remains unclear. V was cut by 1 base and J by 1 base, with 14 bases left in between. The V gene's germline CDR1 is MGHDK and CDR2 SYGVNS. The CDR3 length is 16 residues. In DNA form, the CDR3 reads TGTGCCAGCAGTGAATTGGGGATCAGACATTCCTACGAGCAGTACTTC. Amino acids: CASSELGIRHSYEQYF.

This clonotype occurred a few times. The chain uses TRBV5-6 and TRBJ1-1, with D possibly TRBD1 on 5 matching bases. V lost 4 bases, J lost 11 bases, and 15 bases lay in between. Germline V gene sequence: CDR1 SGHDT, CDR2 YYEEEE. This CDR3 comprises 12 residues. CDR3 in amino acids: CASSTGTVGAFF. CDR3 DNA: TGTGCCAGCAGCACCGGGACGGTCGGGGCTTTCTTT.

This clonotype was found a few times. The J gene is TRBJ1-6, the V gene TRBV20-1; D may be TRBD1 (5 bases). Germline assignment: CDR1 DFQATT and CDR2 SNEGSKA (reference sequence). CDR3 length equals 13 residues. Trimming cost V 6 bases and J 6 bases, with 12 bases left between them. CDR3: CSALQESNSPLHF. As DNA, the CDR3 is TGCAGTGCCTTACAGGAGAGTAATTCACCCCTCCACTTT.

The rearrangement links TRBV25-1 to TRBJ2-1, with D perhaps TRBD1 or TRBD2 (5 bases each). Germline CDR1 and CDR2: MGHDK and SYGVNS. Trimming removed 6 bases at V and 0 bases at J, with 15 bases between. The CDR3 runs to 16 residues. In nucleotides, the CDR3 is TGTGCCAGCAGGGCTTTGGGGGAGCCCTCCTACAATGAGCAGTTCTTC. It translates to CASRALGEPSYNEQFF.

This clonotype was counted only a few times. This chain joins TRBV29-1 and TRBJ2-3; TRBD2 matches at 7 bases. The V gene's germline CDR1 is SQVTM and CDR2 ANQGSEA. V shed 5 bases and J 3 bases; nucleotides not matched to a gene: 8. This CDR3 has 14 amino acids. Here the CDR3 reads CSVRRGVGTDTQYF. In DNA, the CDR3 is TGCAGCGTTCGTCGGGGGGTGGGGACAGATACGCAGTATTTT.

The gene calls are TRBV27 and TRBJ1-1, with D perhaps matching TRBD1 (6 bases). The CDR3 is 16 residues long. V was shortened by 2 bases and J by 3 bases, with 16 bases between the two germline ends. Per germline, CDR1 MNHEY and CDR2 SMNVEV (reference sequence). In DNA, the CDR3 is TGTGCCAGCAGTTTAACCGGGACAACGATTTACACTGAAGCTTTCTTT. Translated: CASSLTGTTIYTEAFF.

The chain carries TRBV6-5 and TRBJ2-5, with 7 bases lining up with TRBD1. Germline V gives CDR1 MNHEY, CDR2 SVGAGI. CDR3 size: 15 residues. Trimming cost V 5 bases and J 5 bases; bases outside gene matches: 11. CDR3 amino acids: CASSHLTGYRETQYF. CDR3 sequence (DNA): TGTGCCAGCAGTCACCTGACAGGGTATAGGGAGACCCAGTACTTC.

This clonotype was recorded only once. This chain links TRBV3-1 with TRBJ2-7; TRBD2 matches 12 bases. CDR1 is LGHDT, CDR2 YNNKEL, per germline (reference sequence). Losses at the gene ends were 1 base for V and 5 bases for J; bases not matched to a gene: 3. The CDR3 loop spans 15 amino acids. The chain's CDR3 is CASSQVASGGDEQYF. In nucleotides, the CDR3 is TGTGCCAGCAGCCAAGTGGCTAGCGGGGGGGACGAGCAGTACTTC.